Presented here are 15 T cell receptor beta chains from one specimen sequenced in a study of T cell repertoires in ileal Crohn's disease. Repertoires were generated with immunoSEQ multiplex PCR, while TCRdb's copy carries only in-frame clones and drops some. The sample lists around 15,000 clones, under 80% occurring once. The sequenced material came from ileal tissue. The receptors here all came from an adult with Crohn's disease.

This chain uses TRBV7-9 with TRBJ2-3; 9 bases line up with TRBD2. The CDR3 loop spans 14 amino acids. After removal of 5 bases from V and 6 bases from J, the junction contained 6 bases not matched to a gene. Germline CDR1 reads SEHNR; CDR2 reads FQNEAQ (reference sequence). Written as DNA, the CDR3 is TGTGCCAGCAGCGCGAGCGGGAGGACGGATACGCAGTATTTT. Protein sequence: CASSASGRTDTQYF. Based on the CDR3 plus reference TRBV7-9 and TRBJ2-3, the full variable domain is DTGVSQNPRHKITKRGQNVTFRCDPISEHNRLYWYRQTLGQGPEFLTYFQNEAQLEKSRLLSDRFSAERPKGSFSTLEIQRTEQGDSAMYLCASSASGRTDTQYFGPGTRLTVL.

This clone was observed a handful of times. V usage is TRBV30 and J usage is TRBJ1-2; D is ambiguous. Germline-derived CDR1 and CDR2 are GTSNPN and SVGIG (reference sequence). The CDR3 totals 11 residues. The V end lost 5 bases, the J end lost 8 bases, and 12 bases lay between the germline ends. CDR3 sequence: CAWGLSHGYTF. As DNA, the CDR3 is TGTGCCTGGGGCTTAAGTCACGGCTACACCTTC.

With regard to this clone: Other DNA sequences within the sample encode an identical CDR3. This chain uses TRBV6-1 with TRBJ2-3; 9 bases match TRBD2. The length of the CDR3 is 15 residues. V gave up 2 bases and J gave up 3 bases; unmatched junction bases: 3. Germline V gene lookup returns CDR1 MNHNS and CDR2 SASEGT. The CDR3, as DNA: TGTGCCAGCAGTGAATTAGCGGGAGTAACAGATACGCAGTATTTT. This codes for CASSELAGVTDTQYF.

The chain joins TRBV29-1 to TRBJ2-2; 7 bases fit TRBD1. Germline V gene lookup returns CDR1 SQVTM and CDR2 ANQGSEA. The CDR3 extends over 13 amino acids. Trimming at V came to 7 bases and at J to 3 bases, leaving 5 bases not matched to a gene. The CDR3 region has the DNA TGCAGCGCTCGGGACAGTTACACCGGGGAGCTGTTTTTT. As protein: CSARDSYTGELFF.

The chain recombines TRBV2 with TRBJ2-7, with a weak D call TRBD2 (6 bases). The CDR3 has 15 residues. Germline V gene data show CDR1 as SNHLY and CDR2 as FYNNEI. The V end lost 3 bases, the J end lost 1 base, and 13 bases lay between the germline ends. The CDR3 sequence is CASSEEGRFSYEQYF. CDR3 nucleotides: TGTGCCAGCAGTGAGGAGGGGCGTTTTTCCTACGAGCAGTACTTC.

The rearrangement uses TRBV11-2 and TRBJ1-1; D is perhaps TRBD1 (5 bases). With 3 bases removed from V and 5 bases from J, the gap between germline ends came to 10 bases. CDR3 length: 13 amino acids. CDR1 SGHAT and CDR2 FQNNGV come from the germline V gene. The CDR3 nucleotides read TGTGCCAGCAGCTTGGGGGGGAGAACTGAAGCTTTCTTT. It codes for CASSLGGRTEAFF.

CDR3 amino acids: CASSELAGEEYNEQFF. Written as DNA, the CDR3 is TGTGCCAGCAGTGAACTAGCGGGGGAGGAGTACAATGAGCAGTTCTTC. This chain connects TRBV6-1 to TRBJ2-1; 10 bases line up with TRBD2. The CDR3 sequence is 16 residues long. Germline CDR1 is MNHNS and CDR2 is SASEGT. The V segment lost 2 bases and the J segment 4 bases; nucleotides outside the gene matches: 5.

The gene calls are TRBV18 and TRBJ2-7; 12 bases are a match to TRBD1. The CDR3 spans 18 residues. Per germline, CDR1 KGHSH and CDR2 LQKENI. Trimming removed 2 bases from V and 2 bases from J; junction bases left unmatched: 10. The CDR3 region is CASSPFGTGGLPTYEQYF. Written as DNA, the CDR3 is TGTGCCAGCTCACCATTCGGGACAGGGGGCTTACCCACCTACGAGCAGTACTTC.

The V and J genes are TRBV4-1 and TRBJ1-2; 7 bases are a match to TRBD1. Trimming took 4 bases from V and 3 from J; bases not matched to a gene: 8. There are 15 residues in the CDR3. Germline loops: CDR1 MGHRA, CDR2 YSYEKL. DNA for the CDR3: TGCGCCAGCAGCCTCAGCACAGGGGAAGACTATGGCTACACCTTC. Translation: CASSLSTGEDYGYTF.

The chain recombines TRBV5-1 with TRBJ1-1; 7 nucleotides agree with TRBD1. The CDR3 sequence is 20 residues long. V shed 4 bases, J shed 0 bases, and the junction held 21 bases outside the gene matches. Germline CDR1 and CDR2: SGHRS and YFSETQ. This CDR3 reads CASSVTGLFRGYGVNTEAFF. The CDR3 bases are TGCGCCAGCAGCGTGACAGGGTTATTTAGAGGCTATGGGGTGAACACTGAAGCTTTCTTT.

The chain uses TRBV29-1 and TRBJ2-1; 8 nucleotides align to TRBD2. The CDR3 loop spans 14 amino acids. The V gene's germline CDR1 is SQVTM and CDR2 ANQGSEA. V lost 6 bases to trimming and J lost 3 bases; unmatched junction nucleotides: 7. The CDR3 region is CSVRTSGVYNEQFF. DNA for the CDR3: TGCAGCGTGAGAACTAGCGGAGTCTACAATGAGCAGTTCTTC.

CDR3 nucleotides: TGTGCCAGCAGCTTAACAGGGGGGAGCTATGGCTACACCTTC. Residues: CASSLTGGSYGYTF. The rearrangement joins TRBV5-5 to TRBJ1-2, with 8 bases that match TRBD1. CDR3 length: 14 residues. V lost 2 bases to trimming and J lost 4 bases; unmatched junction nucleotides: 4. Germline CDR1 and CDR2: SGHKS and YYEKEE (reference sequence).

This clone was found a few times. The V call is TRBV9, the J call TRBJ1-5, with 7 bases identical to TRBD1. CDR3 length: 15 residues. The V gene end was trimmed by 0 bases and the J gene end by 4 bases; junction bases not matched to a gene: 4. CDR1 and CDR2 from the germline V gene are SGDLS and YYNGEE. The CDR3 loop is CASSVEPGGNQPQHF. The DNA for the CDR3 is TGTGCCAGCAGCGTAGAACCAGGGGGGAATCAGCCCCAGCATTTT.

The chain carries TRBV19 and TRBJ2-7; possible D gene TRBD2, 6 bases. The germline V gene encodes CDR1 LNHDA and CDR2 SQIVND (reference sequence). V was trimmed by 3 bases and J by 7 bases, leaving 13 bases between them. The CDR3 length is 13 residues. In nucleotides, the CDR3 is TGTGCCAGTAGTATCGGCAGGGCGGGGGAGCAGTACTTC. It yields the protein CASSIGRAGEQYF.

CDR3 amino acids: CASSRGTANQETQYF. The CDR3 bases are TGCGCCAGCAGCCGAGGGACAGCCAACCAAGAGACCCAGTACTTC. This chain links TRBV4-1 with TRBJ2-5; 7 positions agree with TRBD1. J lost 0 bases, V lost 4 bases, and 5 bases had no gene match. The CDR3 is 15 amino acids. Germline CDR1 MGHRA, CDR2 YSYEKL.